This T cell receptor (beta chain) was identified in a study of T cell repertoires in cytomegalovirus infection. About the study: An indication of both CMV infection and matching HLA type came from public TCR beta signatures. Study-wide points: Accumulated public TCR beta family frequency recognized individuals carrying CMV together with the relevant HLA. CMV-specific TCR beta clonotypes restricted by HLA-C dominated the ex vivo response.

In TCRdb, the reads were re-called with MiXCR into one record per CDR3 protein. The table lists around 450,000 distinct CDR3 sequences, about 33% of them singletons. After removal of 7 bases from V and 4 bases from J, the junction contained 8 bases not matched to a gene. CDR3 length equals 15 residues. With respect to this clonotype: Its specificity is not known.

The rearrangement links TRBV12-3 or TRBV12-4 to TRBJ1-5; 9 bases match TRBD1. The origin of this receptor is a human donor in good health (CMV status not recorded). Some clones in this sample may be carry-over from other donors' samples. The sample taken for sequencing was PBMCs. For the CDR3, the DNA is TGTGCCAGCACCTTCGGGACAGGGAATAATCAGCCCCAGCATTTT. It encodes CASTFGTGNNQPQHF.